A single sample gave rise to the 26 T cell receptor beta chains below, sequenced in a study of T cell responses to AZD1222 COVID-19 vaccine. Sequencing used immunoSEQ multiplex PCR; TCRdb keeps in-frame clones, though not all of them. The data hold some 150,000 clones, with around 87% observed a single time. Source: peripheral blood, taken 28 days after the second AZD1222 dose. These receptors were collected from an adult who received the AZD1222 COVID-19 vaccine.

This clone was found a few times. The rearrangement links TRBV28 to TRBJ1-2, with 7 bases lining up with TRBD1. V gave up 2 bases and J gave up 3 bases; unmatched junction bases: 0. Germline V CDR1 and CDR2: MDHEN, SYDVKM. This CDR3 spans 13 amino acids. CDR3 in DNA: TGTGCCAGCAGTTTAGGGACAGACTATGGCTACACCTTC. Its translation: CASSLGTDYGYTF.

The genes are TRBV6-6 and TRBJ1-6, with 8 bases that match TRBD1. From germline, CDR1 is MNHNY and CDR2 SVGAGI (reference sequence). The CDR3 has 17 residues. V was clipped by 5 bases and J by 6 bases; unmatched bases: 12. DNA for the CDR3: TGTGCCAGCAGTCCGCAGACAGGACAGGGACTTAATTCACCCCTCCACTTT. It yields the protein CASSPQTGQGLNSPLHF.

The V call is TRBV6-2 or TRBV6-3, the J call TRBJ2-7; 9 bases align to TRBD2. Per germline, CDR1 MNHEY and CDR2 SVGEGT. There are 15 residues in the CDR3. V dropped 2 bases and J dropped 3; count of bases not matched to a gene: 5. The CDR3 spells CASSYPVAGDYEQYF. As DNA, the CDR3 is TGTGCCAGCAGTTACCCTGTAGCGGGGGACTACGAGCAGTACTTC.

The chain couples TRBV29-1 to TRBJ2-6; possibly TRBD1 for D (5 bases). From germline, CDR1 is SQVTM and CDR2 ANQGSEA. This CDR3 is 14 amino acids long. Trimming removed 6 bases from V and 0 bases from J, with 9 bases in between. The CDR3 loop is CSVRTISGANVLTF. CDR3 sequence (DNA): TGCAGCGTCCGGACAATCTCTGGGGCCAACGTCCTGACTTTC.

The chain is built from TRBV20-1 and TRBJ1-2; no reliable D call. Trimming removed 6 bases at V and 5 bases at J, with 7 bases between. The CDR3 has 10 residues. CDR1 DFQATT and CDR2 SNEGSKA come from the germline V gene (reference sequence). The chain's CDR3 is CSAAVYGYTF. CDR3 DNA sequence: TGCAGTGCGGCAGTGTATGGCTACACCTTC.

A single count supports this clone. The J gene is TRBJ1-2, the V gene TRBV2, with TRBD1 identical over 9 bases. The CDR3 is 13 residues long. V lost 4 bases and J lost 3; bases outside the gene matches: 0. Germline V gene data show CDR1 as SNHLY and CDR2 as FYNNEI. In DNA form, the CDR3 reads TGTGCCAGCAGTGGGACAGGGGACTATGGCTACACCTTC. This gives the protein CASSGTGDYGYTF.

The chain is built from TRBV6-1 and TRBJ2-3; possibly TRBD1 for D (5 bases). This CDR3 spans 14 amino acids. CDR1 is MNHNS, CDR2 SASEGT, per germline. V was pared by 2 bases and J by 2 bases, with 8 bases between. DNA for the CDR3: TGTGCCAGCAGTGAACAGGGCTACACAGATACGCAGTATTTT. Its translation: CASSEQGYTDTQYF.

The gene calls are TRBV2 and TRBJ1-3, with unresolved D. This CDR3 is built from 16 residues. Germline lookup yields CDR1 SNHLY and CDR2 FYNNEI. Trimming stripped 1 base from V and 0 bases from J, with 10 bases between. CDR3 in amino acids: CASSEEVLFSGNTIYF. In nucleotides, the CDR3 is TGTGCCAGCAGTGAAGAGGTCCTATTCTCTGGAAACACCATATATTTT. Drawing the rest from reference TRBV2 and TRBJ1-3, the complete variable domain is EPEVTQTPSHQVTQMGQEVILRCVPISNHLYFYWYRQILGQKVEFLVSFYNNEISEKSEIFDDQFSVERPDGSNFTLKIRSTKLEDSAMYFCASSEEVLFSGNTIYFGEGSWLTVV.

The chain has TRBV7-2 and TRBJ2-7; 8 bases match TRBD2. V was pared by 5 bases and J by 2 bases, with 5 bases of the junction left unmatched. Germline values: CDR1 SGHTA, CDR2 FQGNSA. The CDR3 sequence is 14 residues long. The CDR3 here is CASSPTSGAYEQYF. For the CDR3, the DNA is TGTGCCAGCAGCCCAACTAGCGGTGCCTACGAGCAGTACTTC.

The J gene is TRBJ2-3, the V gene TRBV9, with TRBD2 identical over 9 bases. Germline V gene lookup returns CDR1 SGDLS and CDR2 YYNGEE. Unmatched junction bases numbered 0, after V lost 4 bases and J lost 0 bases. CDR3 length: 14 residues. The CDR3 spells CASSLAGSTDTQYF. CDR3 DNA: TGTGCCAGCAGCCTAGCGGGAAGCACAGATACGCAGTATTTT.

This clone has just one count. The CDR3 spells CASSRGTSGTYEQYF. DNA for the CDR3: TGTGCCAGCAGCCGCGGGACTAGCGGGACCTACGAGCAGTACTTC. V gene TRBV6-5 combines with J gene TRBJ2-7, with 13 bases aligning to TRBD2. The CDR3 length is 15 residues. Germline V gives CDR1 MNHEY, CDR2 SVGAGI. V was pared by 6 bases and J by 2 bases, with 4 bases of the junction left unmatched.

This clone appeared a single time. The chain combines TRBV28 with TRBJ2-7; 11 bases match TRBD2. V trimming: 6 bases; J trimming: 1 base; junction bases outside the gene matches: 5. Per germline, CDR1 MDHEN and CDR2 SYDVKM. The CDR3 runs to 15 residues. As DNA, the CDR3 is TGTGCCAGCAGACCAACTAGCGGGAGTTCCTACGAGCAGTACTTC. Amino acid sequence: CASRPTSGSSYEQYF. Full variable domain (missing parts from reference TRBV28 and TRBJ2-7): DVKVTQSSRYLVKRTGEKVFLECVQDMDHENMFWYRQDPGLGLRLIYFSYDVKMKEKGDIPEGYSVSREKKERFSLILESASTNQTSMYLCASRPTSGSSYEQYFGPGTRLTVT.

This chain connects TRBV7-3 to TRBJ2-2, with D possibly matching TRBD2 (5 bases). Trimming shortened V by 1 base and J by 7 bases, and 10 bases separated the two germline ends. Germline V CDR1 and CDR2: SGHTA, FQGTGA. This CDR3 is built from 14 residues. The CDR3 region is CASSLKRGIGELFF. The CDR3 DNA is TGTGCCAGCAGCTTAAAGCGAGGGATCGGGGAGCTGTTTTTT.

This clone was seen more than once but under ten times. J is TRBJ2-5 and V is TRBV7-2; the match to TRBD1 covers 11 bases. From germline, CDR1 is SGHTA and CDR2 FQGNSA. V dropped 6 bases and J dropped 7; count of bases not matched to a gene: 10. There are 15 residues in the CDR3. The CDR3 DNA sequence: TGTGCCAGCAGGTCCGGGACAGGGGGTACTGTGACCCAGTACTTC. This codes for CASRSGTGGTVTQYF. The full variable domain, completed using reference TRBV7-2 and TRBJ2-5, is GAGVSQSPSNKVTEKGKDVELRCDPISGHTALYWYRQSLGQGLEFLIYFQGNSAPDKSGLPSDRFSAERTGGSVSTLTIQRTQQEDSAVYLCASRSGTGGTVTQYFGPGTRLLVL.

The genes are TRBV15 and TRBJ1-1; TRBD1 aligns across 9 bases. V trimming: 1 base; J trimming: 3 bases; junction bases outside the gene matches: 3. This CDR3 has 15 residues. Germline CDR1 is LNHNV and CDR2 is YYDKDF (reference sequence). CDR3 DNA: TGTGCCACCAGCAGAGGGACAGGGGTTTACACTGAAGCTTTCTTT. This gives the protein CATSRGTGVYTEAFF.

The V call is TRBV29-1, the J call TRBJ2-1; TRBD2 might be the D (6 bases). Germline loops: CDR1 SQVTM, CDR2 ANQGSEA. This CDR3 contains 13 residues. V was cut by 4 bases and J by 8 bases, with 15 bases left in between. As DNA, the CDR3 is TGCAGCGTTGGAACGGGAGCTTCCGATGAGCAGTTCTTC. Translating gives CSVGTGASDEQFF.

The chain has TRBV4-2 and TRBJ1-5; weak D call: TRBD1 (6 bases). V was clipped by 0 bases and J by 5 bases, with 11 bases between them. The CDR3 consists of 15 residues. CDR1 is LGHNA, CDR2 YNFKEQ, per germline. The CDR3 DNA sequence: TGTGCCAGCAGCCAAGATTGGGGGCAGGATCAGCCCCAGCATTTT. Its translation is CASSQDWGQDQPQHF.

V and J are TRBV6-1 and TRBJ2-7; D gene uncertain. V dropped 8 bases and J dropped 0 bases, with 8 bases sitting between them. The length of the CDR3 is 12 residues. From germline, CDR1 is MNHNS and CDR2 SASEGT. The CDR3 is CASSSSSYEQYF. The DNA for the CDR3 is TGTGCCAGCTCGTCCAGCTCCTACGAGCAGTACTTC.

The V gene is TRBV7-2, the J gene TRBJ1-1; possibly TRBD1 for D (5 bases). Germline CDR1 and CDR2: SGHTA and FQGNSA. Trimming left V 1 base short and J 10 bases short, with 10 bases between. The CDR3 runs to 12 residues. CDR3 sequence reads: CASSLEGSVAFF. CDR3 nucleotide sequence: TGTGCCAGCAGCTTAGAGGGGTCGGTAGCTTTCTTT.

Here the CDR3 DNA reads TGTGCCAGCAGTGAATTTATCGATGCTAGCACAGATACGCAGTATTTT. Protein product: CASSEFIDASTDTQYF. The chain joins TRBV25-1 to TRBJ2-3; D unresolved. This CDR3 is 16 amino acids long. Germline V lookup: CDR1 MGHDK, CDR2 SYGVNS. The V end was cut by 1 base, the J end by 0 bases, with 11 bases between.

V is TRBV28 and J is TRBJ2-7, with TRBD1 matching over 7 bases. Losses at the gene ends were 6 bases for V and 4 bases for J; bases not matched to a gene: 12. The V gene's germline CDR1 is MDHEN and CDR2 SYDVKM. This CDR3 region has 15 residues. In DNA, the CDR3 is TGTGCCAGCAGAAAATATCCGGGACAGCCGTACGAGCAGTACTTC. It is translated as CASRKYPGQPYEQYF.

V usage is TRBV29-1 and J usage is TRBJ1-1; D is unresolved. The CDR3 totals 13 residues. Germline V gene lookup returns CDR1 SQVTM and CDR2 ANQGSEA. Trimming stripped 7 bases from V and 1 base from J, with 13 bases between. In nucleotides, the CDR3 is TGCAGCGCCGGGTTGGTTGGGAACACTGAAGCTTTCTTT. This codes for CSAGLVGNTEAFF.

A few counts support this clone. The chain employs TRBV27 and TRBJ1-2; 7 nucleotides align to TRBD1. Germline-derived CDR1 and CDR2 are MNHEY and SMNVEV (reference sequence). The length of the CDR3 is 14 residues. With V trimmed by 4 bases and J by 8 bases, 10 bases remained unmatched. CDR3 sequence: CASSYQGQLDGYTF. CDR3 bases: TGTGCCAGCAGTTATCAGGGACAGCTCGACGGCTACACCTTC.

This chain joins TRBV27 and TRBJ1-2; 9 bases fit TRBD1. Germline CDR1 is MNHEY and CDR2 is SMNVEV (reference sequence). This CDR3 is built from 17 residues. With 2 bases clipped from V and 6 bases from J, the junction kept 13 bases outside the gene matches. Written as DNA, the CDR3 is TGTGCCAGCAGTTTAATAGGTCTACCGGACAGGGGAGATGGCTACACCTTC. Encoded protein: CASSLIGLPDRGDGYTF.

The chain couples TRBV5-1 to TRBJ1-6; 7 nucleotides agree with TRBD1. CDR1 is SGHRS and CDR2 is YFSETQ in the germline V gene. The CDR3 is made up of 15 amino acids. Trimming cost V 5 bases and J 5 bases; bases outside gene matches: 7. The CDR3 sequence is CASRKVGQNNSPLHF. CDR3 coding DNA: TGCGCCAGCAGGAAGGTGGGACAGAATAATTCACCCCTCCACTTT.

For this clone: At one boundary the junction diverges from the germline segment, which might be a read error. J is TRBJ2-3 and V is TRBV7-7; no reliable D call. CDR1 is SSHAT, CDR2 FNYEAQ, per germline (reference sequence). The CDR3 totals 13 residues. The CDR3 region has the DNA TGTGCTAGCAGCTTCCCTGGGGCAGATACGCAGTATTTT. Residues: CASSFPGADTQYF.